This TCR beta chain was obtained from a study of cytomegalovirus exposure and HLA in healthy donors. Whole-study findings and limits: Listed as cytomegalovirus-associated were 164 TCR beta chains. High specificity and sensitivity for cytomegalovirus status were reported for the classifier. Among the CMV-associated chains, a few were confirmed in vitro as specific for CMV antigens.

The CDR3 extends over 15 amino acids. V was trimmed by 4 bases and J by 1 base, leaving 13 bases between them. Germline V gene sequence: CDR1 SEHNR, CDR2 FQNEAQ (reference sequence). The validation cohort, a group of over a hundred subjects, included the donors and was separate from the approximately 700-subject first cohort. This clone showed up just a few times. Its target is not known. The data were produced by immunoSEQ multiplex PCR, yet TCRdb's version contains in-frame clones alone and is incomplete. The sample shows 130,000 to 150,000 clones, 70% to 90% of them seen only once. This sequence joins TRBV7-9 and TRBJ1-1; D is uncertain. The sequenced material came from PBMCs. The clonotype originates from a woman aged 30 to 39 in good health and CMV-seronegative. The CDR3 here is CASSWNSRRNTEAFF. The CDR3, as DNA: TGTGCCAGCAGCTGGAATTCTCGGAGGAACACTGAAGCTTTCTTT. The complete variable domain, with remaining parts taken from reference TRBV7-9 and TRBJ1-1, reads DTGVSQNPRHKITKRGQNVTFRCDPISEHNRLYWYRQTLGQGPEFLTYFQNEAQLEKSRLLSDRFSAERPKGSFSTLEIQRTEQGDSAMYLCASSWNSRRNTEAFFGQGTRLTVV.